The rows below give T cell receptor beta chains drawn from one sample of a study of T cell changes during pregnancy in multiple sclerosis. Some clones are missing from TCRdb's copy, which holds only in-frame ones; the method was immunoSEQ multiplex PCR. The repertoire holds roughly 40,000 clones, with 92% as singletons. The source material was CD8+ T cells from peripheral blood mononuclear cells, sampled in the first trimester of pregnancy. These receptors were collected from a female donor with multiple sclerosis, enrolled in a pregnancy study. Each CDR3 is given with its conserved first and last residue. The order of the fields is V gene, D gene, J gene, clone size, CDR3 DNA, CDR3 protein. A D gene is named only where the DNA matches it firmly. Only some rows state a clone size, as once, few, many or a class for expanded clones.

TRBV5-4	TRBD1	TRBJ1-2	.	TGTGCCAGCAGCTTATGGGACAGCCTTTCTAACTATGGCTACACCTTC	CASSLWDSLSNYGYTF
TRBV6-5	TRBD1	TRBJ2-2	.	TGTGCCAGCAGTACCGGGACAGGGTGGACCGGGGAGCTGTTTTTT	CASSTGTGWTGELFF
TRBV19	TRBD1	TRBJ2-7	.	TGTGCCAGTAGTCCGTGGACAGGGGCTAACGAGCAGTACTTC	CASSPWTGANEQYF
TRBV19	TRBD1	TRBJ2-7	.	TGTGCCAGACACAGGGGTTTTACCTACGAGCAGTACTTC	CARHRGFTYEQYF
TRBV27	TRBD2	TRBJ2-7	.	TGTGCCAGCAGTTTATCGGAACTAGCGGGACCCTACGAGCAGTACTTC	CASSLSELAGPYEQYF
TRBV6-5	.	TRBJ1-2	.	TGTGCCAGCAGTTACTCTCTCAACTATGGCTACACCTTC	CASSYSLNYGYTF
TRBV11-2	TRBD1	TRBJ1-1	.	TGTGCCAGCAGCTTCGGACAGGGGGGTGAAGCTTTCTTT	CASSFGQGGEAFF
TRBV11-2	.	TRBJ1-5	.	TGTGCCAGCAGCTCACAGGGAAATCAGCCCCAGCATTTT	CASSSQGNQPQHF
TRBV29-1	.	TRBJ2-1	.	TGCAGCGTTGAAGATCACAGGGTGTCCTACAATGAGCAGTTCTTC	CSVEDHRVSYNEQFF
TRBV11-2	TRBD1	TRBJ1-6	few	TGTGCCAGCAGGCAGACAGGGGCGAATCCCCTCCACTTT	CASRQTGANPLHF
TRBV11-2	TRBD2	TRBJ2-7	.	TGTGCCAGCAGCTTGGGACTAGGGAGCTACGAGCAGTACTTC	CASSLGLGSYEQYF
TRBV29-1	.	TRBJ2-5	.	TGCAGCGTTGGAGGGGGAGAGACCCAGTACTTC	CSVGGGETQYF
TRBV5-6	.	TRBJ1-1	.	TGTGCCAGCACCCCCGGGGGGTCTGGGTACACTGAAGCTTTCTTT	CASTPGGSGYTEAFF
TRBV27	.	TRBJ2-2	.	TGTGCCAGCAGTCCCGGGTTTACCACCGGGGAGCTGTTTTTT	CASSPGFTTGELFF
TRBV30	.	TRBJ1-1	.	TGTGCCTGGAGTGTAGCCTCTTCCACTGAAGCTTTCTTT	CAWSVASSTEAFF
TRBV2	TRBD2	TRBJ2-5	once	TGTGCCAGCAGGATCGTGAGCGGGGGGGAAGAGACCCAGTACTTC	CASRIVSGGEETQYF
TRBV4-1	.	TRBJ2-5	.	TGCGCCAGCAGCCAAGGCCCTAGCCAAGAGACCCAGTACTTC	CASSQGPSQETQYF
TRBV7-9	.	TRBJ1-4	.	TGTGCCAGCAGCTCCCGGGGGGAATACGCGTTTTTT	CASSSRGEYAFF
TRBV6-5	TRBD1	TRBJ2-5	.	TGTGCCAGCAGTTACGTGGACAGGGGAGAGACCCAGTACTTC	CASSYVDRGETQYF
TRBV7-9	.	TRBJ2-3	.	TGTGCCAGCAGCTTAGAGTGGCCAGGGTCCCCAGATACGCAGTATTTT	CASSLEWPGSPDTQYF
TRBV9	TRBD2	TRBJ2-5	.	TGTGCCAGCAGCGTAGAAACTAGCGGATACGAGACCCAGTACTTC	CASSVETSGYETQYF
TRBV4-1	TRBD1	TRBJ1-3	.	TGCGCCAGCAGCCGCGGACAGGGAGGAAACACCATATATTTT	CASSRGQGGNTIYF
TRBV6-5	TRBD1	TRBJ2-7	medium-sized	TGTGCCAGCAGAGGTCGTGATCCACAGGGGGGCGAGCAGTACTTC	CASRGRDPQGGEQYF
TRBV5-6	.	TRBJ2-2	.	TGTGCCAGCAGCTTAAGGGGCCAAACGAACACCGGGGAGCTGTTTTTT	CASSLRGQTNTGELFF
TRBV9	TRBD1	TRBJ2-5	.	TGTGCCAGCAGCCCTCAGACAGGGACGGGGGAGACCCAGTACTTC	CASSPQTGTGETQYF
TRBV13	.	TRBJ1-1	.	TGTGCCAGCAGCTTGGGGTTTGGAGACGGGGGGAACACTGAAGCTTTCTTT	CASSLGFGDGGNTEAFF
TRBV29-1	.	TRBJ2-3	.	TGCAGCGCTGAAGCCGTTGCGGGGAACACAGATACGCAGTATTTT	CSAEAVAGNTDTQYF
TRBV9	TRBD2	TRBJ2-1	.	TGTGCCAGCAGCGTAGGGTCTGGGACTAATTCCTACAATGAGCAGTTCTTC	CASSVGSGTNSYNEQFF
TRBV7-9	.	TRBJ1-4	.	TGTGCCAGCAGCTTAGCGTCAGGGGAAAAACTGTTTTTT	CASSLASGEKLFF
TRBV18	.	TRBJ1-2	.	TGTGCCAGCTCACGGGGAGACTCCGGGACATCGGAGGTCTATGGCTACACCTTC	CASSRGDSGTSEVYGYTF
TRBV19	.	TRBJ2-7	.	TGTGCCACCCAACCCTCGGGGGGCATGTACTACGAGCAGTACTTC	CATQPSGGMYYEQYF
TRBV7-9	.	TRBJ1-1	.	TGTGCCAGCAGCCCCCTCGGGGGGCCGAACACTGAAGCTTTCTTT	CASSPLGGPNTEAFF
TRBV5-6	TRBD1	TRBJ2-1	once	TGTGCCAGCAGCTTGGGGGGACAGGGACGATTGGGTTCCTACAATGAGCAGTTCTTC	CASSLGGQGRLGSYNEQFF
TRBV7-7	TRBD1	TRBJ2-2	once	TGTGCTAGCAGCTTCAACCCTACAGGGGCCCCATGGACCGGGGAGCTGTTTTTT	CASSFNPTGAPWTGELFF
TRBV11-2	.	TRBJ2-7	.	TGTGCCAGCAGCCTACCAGGGGCGCCGGGATACGAGCAGTACTTC	CASSLPGAPGYEQYF
TRBV9	.	TRBJ1-1	.	TGTGCCAGCAGCACCGGGGGGGAGGGGGACACTGAAGCTTTCTTT	CASSTGGEGDTEAFF
TRBV5-5	.	TRBJ1-1	.	TGTGCCAGCAGCGAAGAGATTTACGCGAACACTGAAGCTTTCTTT	CASSEEIYANTEAFF
TRBV5-4	TRBD2	TRBJ2-3	once	TGTGCCAGCAGCTCTAGGACTAGCGGGGACACAGATACGCAGTATTTT	CASSSRTSGDTDTQYF
TRBV9	.	TRBJ1-2	once	TGTGCCAGCAGCGTAGAGGGGGACGCCGCAAACTATGGCTACACCTTC	CASSVEGDAANYGYTF
TRBV7-2	TRBD1	TRBJ2-3	.	TGTGCCAGCAGCCAGACCCGACAGGGATCCACAGATACGCAGTATTTT	CASSQTRQGSTDTQYF
TRBV27	.	TRBJ1-5	.	TGTGCCAGCGTAGAGCCCCAGCATTTT	CASVEPQHF
TRBV6-1	.	TRBJ2-3	.	TGTGCCAGCAGTGAAGAAGCGGCAGATACGCAGTATTTT	CASSEEAADTQYF
TRBV30	TRBD2	TRBJ2-1	once	TGTGCCTGGAGTGTTCCTCTCTCGGGCGGGGGGGCCTGGAATGAGCAGTTCTTC	CAWSVPLSGGGAWNEQFF
TRBV10-3	TRBD1	TRBJ1-2	.	TGTGCCATCAGCAGGAACAAGGACAGGGAGGGCTACACCTTC	CAISRNKDREGYTF
TRBV9	.	TRBJ2-7	.	TGTGCCAGCAAGACAGAGCAGTACTTC	CASKTEQYF
TRBV13	.	TRBJ2-7	.	TGTGCCAGCACACTCCCCGACTCCTACGAGCAGTACTTC	CASTLPDSYEQYF
TRBV2	TRBD1	TRBJ1-2	.	TGTGCCAGCAGTGACGTCAGGGACAGTGTAATGTTTGGCTACACCTTC	CASSDVRDSVMFGYTF
TRBV7-9	.	TRBJ2-2	.	TGTGCCAGCAGCCCCTCGGGGACCGGGGAGCTGTTTTTT	CASSPSGTGELFF
TRBV15	TRBD2	TRBJ2-3	.	TGTGCCACCAGCACTGGCGGGGGGGAGGCGGATACGCAGTATTTT	CATSTGGGEADTQYF
TRBV6-4	.	TRBJ1-2	.	TGTGCCAGCAGTGACTCGATCGGAGCCCCTAGGGGCTACACCTTC	CASSDSIGAPRGYTF
TRBV5-6	.	TRBJ2-7	.	TGTGCCAGCAGCTTGGGACAGTACGAGCAGTACTTC	CASSLGQYEQYF
TRBV9	TRBD1	TRBJ2-3	.	TGTGCCAGCAGCGGGACAGGGGGCTGGTCGGATACGCAGTATTTT	CASSGTGGWSDTQYF
TRBV7-9	TRBD1	TRBJ1-2	.	TGTGCCAGCAGCTTATTACCGGGACAGGATATCTATGGCTACACCTTC	CASSLLPGQDIYGYTF